This T cell receptor (beta chain) comes out of a study of cytomegalovirus exposure and HLA in healthy donors. General study results and limits: Previous analysis showed most TCR beta V segments were productive about 87% or about 30% of the time. Reported performance of the classifier showed diagnosis of cytomegalovirus status with high specificity and sensitivity. TCR beta V- and J-gene trimming, according to a later analysis, was linked to a missense DCLRE1C variant.

The CDR3 has 16 amino acids. Per the germline V gene, CDR1 is SEHNR and CDR2 is FQNEAQ (reference sequence). Between the trimmed V and J ends, which lost 4 bases and 6 bases, there was a span of 19 bases. As to this clone: Its antigen is as yet unknown.

In the PCR, 60 Vbeta and 13 Jbeta primers were used. The data were produced by immunoSEQ multiplex PCR, yet TCRdb's version contains in-frame clones alone and is incomplete. The top ten hold around 0.7% of the sample, which has around 130,000 clones, 80% to 85% seen once. The specimen was PBMCs. This TCR was sampled from a man aged 18 to 35 in good health and CMV-seronegative. The gene calls are TRBV7-9 and TRBJ1-5; weak D call: TRBD1 (5 bases). CDR3 region: CASSSEWGSPFQPQHF. In DNA, the CDR3 is TGTGCCAGCAGCTCCGAATGGGGCAGCCCGTTTCAGCCCCAGCATTTT.